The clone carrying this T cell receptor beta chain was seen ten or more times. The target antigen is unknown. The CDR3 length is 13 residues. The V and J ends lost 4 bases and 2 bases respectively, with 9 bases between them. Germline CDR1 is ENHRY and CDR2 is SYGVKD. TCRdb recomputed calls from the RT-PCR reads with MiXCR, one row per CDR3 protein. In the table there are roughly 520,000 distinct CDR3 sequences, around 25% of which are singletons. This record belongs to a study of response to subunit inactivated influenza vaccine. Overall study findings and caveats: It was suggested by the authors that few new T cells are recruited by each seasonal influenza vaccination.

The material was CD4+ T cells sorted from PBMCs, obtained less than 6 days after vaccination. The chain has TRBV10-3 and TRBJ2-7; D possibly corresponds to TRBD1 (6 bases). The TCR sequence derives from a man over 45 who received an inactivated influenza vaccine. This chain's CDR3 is CAISGGPPYEQYF. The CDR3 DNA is TGTGCCATCAGTGGGGGGCCCCCCTACGAGCAGTACTTC.